The next 29 T cell receptor beta chains were all read from a single sample in a study of early T cells in non-severe SARS-CoV-2 infection (dated by TCRdb to the early 2020s). Receptors were amplified or captured by 5' RACE. The instrument was a NextSeq 500. In TCRdb, the public reads were trimmed at Q25 with fastp and aligned with MiXCR, with productive beta chains retained. Each CDR3 protein appears once, grouped with its most common genes and DNA. This sample is represented by about 98,000 distinct CDR3 sequences; 8% to 13% of them were singletons. Approximately 5.3% of the sample is held by the ten biggest clonotypes. The sample was whole blood. Receptor source: an adult who was a healthcare worker with PCR-confirmed SARS-CoV-2 infection or an uninfected control (not recorded which).

This clonotype appeared many times. V and J are TRBV6-6 and TRBJ2-1; D not resolved. The CDR3 loop spans 16 amino acids. Germline assignment: CDR1 MNHNY and CDR2 SVGAGI (reference sequence). Trimming removed 0 bases at V and 0 bases at J, with 9 bases between. CDR3 region: CASSYSIRSSYNEQFF. The CDR3, as DNA: TGTGCCAGCAGTTACTCGATCCGCAGCTCCTACAATGAGCAGTTCTTC.

The chain is built from TRBV20-1 and TRBJ2-1, with no clear D. This CDR3 has 14 amino acids. CDR1 is DFQATT and CDR2 is SNEGSKA in the germline V gene (reference sequence). V dropped 3 bases and J dropped 3 bases, with 12 bases sitting between them. The CDR3 region has the DNA TGCAGTGCTAGTCTAGGAATCATCTACAATGAGCAGTTCTTC. It yields the protein CSASLGIIYNEQFF.

V usage is TRBV25-1 and J usage is TRBJ1-1; 7 bases match TRBD1. The CDR3 covers 13 residues. Germline V gives CDR1 MGHDK, CDR2 SYGVNS. V was clipped by 6 bases and J by 7 bases; unmatched bases: 8. This chain's CDR3 is CASRYGQVLEAFF. The CDR3 region has the DNA TGTGCCAGCAGGTATGGACAGGTCCTTGAAGCTTTCTTT.

Many counts were recorded for this clonotype. The rearrangement uses TRBV11-2 and TRBJ2-7; D may be TRBD1 (5 bases). The germline V gene encodes CDR1 SGHAT and CDR2 FQNNGV. V lost 5 bases, J lost 1 base, and 21 bases lay in between. CDR3 length: 17 amino acids. The CDR3 coding sequence is TGTGCCAGCAGCCCATCGACAGCCCTAATTAATTCCTACGAGCAGTACTTC. Translation gives CASSPSTALINSYEQYF. The whole variable domain, remainder taken from reference TRBV11-2 and TRBJ2-7, is EAGVAQSPRYKIIEKRQSVAFWCNPISGHATLYWYQQILGQGPKLLIQFQNNGVVDDSQLPKDRFSAERLKGVDSTLKIQPAKLEDSAVYLCASSPSTALINSYEQYFGPGTRLTVT.

This clonotype was observed at least ten times. The CDR3 loop is CARPGQGGPGYTF. The DNA of the CDR3 is TGTGCCAGACCCGGACAGGGAGGACCCGGCTACACCTTC. The rearrangement links TRBV27 to TRBJ1-2, with 8 bases fitting TRBD1. This CDR3 is built from 13 residues. Per germline, CDR1 MNHEY and CDR2 SMNVEV (reference sequence). With 9 bases clipped from V and 8 bases from J, the junction kept 11 bases outside the gene matches.

The sample holds many counts of this clonotype. The chain recombines TRBV7-9 with TRBJ2-1, with D possibly being TRBD1 (6 bases). V was cut by 4 bases and J by 1 base, with 14 bases left in between. The CDR3 spans 16 residues. Germline values: CDR1 SEHNR, CDR2 FQNEAQ (reference sequence). The CDR3: CASSSRARGSYNEQFF. The CDR3 nucleotides are TGTGCCAGCAGCTCTAGGGCCAGGGGATCCTACAATGAGCAGTTCTTC.

The rearrangement joins TRBV29-1 to TRBJ2-7; D gene ambiguous. Between the trimmed V and J ends, which lost 1 base and 3 bases, there was a span of 7 bases. Per the germline V gene, CDR1 is SQVTM and CDR2 is ANQGSEA. This CDR3 spans 12 amino acids. The CDR3 DNA reads as TGCAGCGTTGAAGGCTGGGACTACGAGCAGTACTTC. Its translation: CSVEGWDYEQYF.

The CDR3 loop reads CASSYIGSNQPQHF. For the CDR3, the DNA is TGTGCCAGCAGTTACATAGGTAGCAATCAGCCCCAGCATTTT. This rearrangement joins TRBV6-5 to TRBJ1-5; D unresolved. The CDR3 runs to 14 residues. Trimming took off 2 bases at V and 0 bases at J, with 5 bases between the two ends. The germline CDR1 and CDR2 sequences are MNHEY and SVGAGI.

This clonotype was found a few times. The chain carries TRBV25-1 and TRBJ1-5, with 9 positions matching TRBD1. This CDR3 comprises 14 residues. Germline CDR1 reads MGHDK; CDR2 reads SYGVNS. The V and J ends lost 4 bases and 7 bases, in that order; junction bases with no gene match: 5. The CDR3 reads CASSAQGAHQPQHF. The CDR3 DNA sequence: TGTGCCAGCAGTGCACAGGGGGCCCACCAGCCCCAGCATTTT.

This clonotype was seen ten or more times. The chain combines TRBV20-1 with TRBJ2-5; D is unclear. Germline CDR1 is DFQATT and CDR2 is SNEGSKA (reference sequence). The CDR3 sequence is 13 residues long. V was clipped by 3 bases and J by 7 bases, with 15 bases between them. CDR3 region: CSASPIVVRTQYF. The CDR3 nucleotides read TGCAGTGCTAGCCCCATCGTAGTCAGGACCCAGTACTTC.

This clonotype was detected only a few times. The V gene is TRBV29-1, the J gene TRBJ2-7; the match to TRBD1 covers 10 bases. This CDR3 has 14 residues. Unmatched junction bases numbered 5, after V lost 4 bases and J lost 2 bases. CDR1 SQVTM and CDR2 ANQGSEA come from the germline V gene. The CDR3 sequence: CSVVKDRGTYEQYF. CDR3 coding DNA: TGCAGCGTTGTCAAGGACAGGGGGACCTACGAGCAGTACTTC.

The table lists this clonotype with many counts. The chain carries TRBV10-3 and TRBJ2-1, with D perhaps being TRBD1 or TRBD2 (5 bases each). Germline CDR1 reads ENHRY; CDR2 reads SYGVKD. The CDR3 extends over 14 amino acids. Deletions cut 0 bases from V and 9 bases from J, with 12 bases between. DNA for the CDR3: TGTGCCATCAGTGAGTCGGGACCCTGGGGTGAGCAGTTCTTC. It translates to CAISESGPWGEQFF.

This clonotype has ten or more counts. The CDR3 here is CSARRASGGAEGKNIQYF. CDR3 coding DNA: TGCAGTGCTAGAAGGGCTAGCGGGGGGGCCGAAGGCAAAAACATTCAGTACTTC. This chain links TRBV20-1 with TRBJ2-4, with 12 bases fitting TRBD2. In germline, CDR1 is DFQATT, CDR2 SNEGSKA (reference sequence). V was pared by 2 bases and J by 3 bases, with 11 bases of the junction left unmatched. The CDR3 loop spans 18 amino acids.

V gene TRBV29-1 combines with J gene TRBJ1-2, with 10 bases lining up with TRBD1. The CDR3 runs to 13 residues. Germline V CDR1 and CDR2: SQVTM, ANQGSEA. J gave up 8 bases and V 6 bases, and 9 bases lay outside the gene matches. The CDR3 nucleotides read TGCAGCGTCGGTGACAGGGGGCTAGCGGGCTACACCTTC. The encoded protein is CSVGDRGLAGYTF.

This clonotype was detected many times. This sequence joins TRBV5-1 and TRBJ2-1; 12 positions agree with TRBD1. With V trimmed by 5 bases and J by 8 bases, 5 bases remained unmatched. Per the germline V gene, CDR1 is SGHRS and CDR2 is YFSETQ. The CDR3 spans 14 residues. The CDR3 sequence: CASSPGQGAYEQFF. The CDR3 DNA follows: TGCGCCAGCAGTCCGGGACAGGGGGCGTATGAGCAGTTCTTC.

A note on this clonotype: A much larger clone differs from this one at a single base, so this may be a read error. V is TRBV6-6 and J is TRBJ1-1; no clear D. V was cut by 11 bases and J by 0 bases, with 13 bases left in between. The germline gives CDR1 MNHNY, CDR2 SVGAGI (reference sequence). This CDR3 region has 13 residues. The CDR3 loop reads CAGTPYMNTEAFF. The CDR3 DNA sequence: TGTGCCGGCACTCCCTACATGAACACTGAAGCTTTCTTT.

This clonotype has a count of ten or more. V usage is TRBV28 and J usage is TRBJ1-2; D gene unclear. CDR1 and CDR2 from the germline V gene are MDHEN and SYDVKM. CDR3 length: 13 amino acids. The ends were cut back, 5 bases at V and 3 bases at J, with 10 bases in the middle. This chain's CDR3 is CASSVTSDYGYTF. CDR3 DNA: TGTGCCAGCAGTGTTACGTCGGACTATGGCTACACCTTC.

This clonotype was seen many times. The V call is TRBV18, the J call TRBJ1-1; D not resolved. CDR1 and CDR2 (germline): KGHSH, LQKENI. V was pared by 0 bases and J by 0 bases, with 8 bases between. The CDR3 is 15 amino acids. Here the CDR3 reads CASSPPDRLNTEAFF. CDR3 sequence (DNA): TGTGCCAGCTCACCACCGGACCGACTGAACACTGAAGCTTTCTTT. Full variable domain (missing parts from reference TRBV18 and TRBJ1-1): NAGVMQNPRHLVRRRGQEARLRCSPMKGHSHVYWYRQLPEEGLKFMVYLQKENIIDESGMPKERFSAEFPKEGPSILRIQQVVRGDSAAYFCASSPPDRLNTEAFFGQGTRLTVV.

This clonotype was picked up many times. The chain joins TRBV3-1 to TRBJ1-2, with a tentative D call TRBD1 (6 bases). Trimming removed 5 bases at V and 6 bases at J, with 19 bases between. The length of the CDR3 is 15 residues. Per the germline V gene, CDR1 is LGHDT and CDR2 is YNNKEL (reference sequence). The CDR3 DNA reads TGTGCCAGCAGCACCCTGGTTGGGGGGCACGATGGCTACACCTTC. The encoded protein is CASSTLVGGHDGYTF.

There are a few counts of this clonotype. The CDR3 loop reads CASSPGQRGPGYTF. In DNA, the CDR3 is TGTGCCAGCAGTCCCGGACAGAGGGGGCCTGGCTACACCTTC. The chain recombines TRBV12-3 or TRBV12-4 with TRBJ1-2, with 7 bases that match TRBD1. The V and J ends lost 5 bases and 7 bases, in that order; junction bases with no gene match: 10. This CDR3 is built from 14 residues.

This chain joins TRBV12-3 or TRBV12-4 and TRBJ2-1; 9 bases match TRBD1. J lost 9 bases, V lost 1 base, and 7 bases had no gene match. The CDR3 has 15 amino acids. For the CDR3, the DNA is TGTGCCAGCAGTTTAGAGACAGGGGGGTATATTGAGCAGTTCTTC. It translates to CASSLETGGYIEQFF.

The chain recombines TRBV3-1 with TRBJ2-7; 9 nucleotides align to TRBD2. Looked up from germline, CDR1 is LGHDT and CDR2 is YNNKEL (reference sequence). The length of the CDR3 is 16 residues. The trim removed 0 bases at V and 5 bases at J, leaving 8 bases unmatched. The CDR3 nucleotides read TGTGCCAGCAGCCAAGATGAGGGACTAGCCCAGGACGAGCAGTACTTC. This gives the protein CASSQDEGLAQDEQYF.

This rearrangement joins TRBV12-5 to TRBJ1-5; 10 positions agree with TRBD1. V dropped 1 base and J dropped 11; count of bases not matched to a gene: 2. The CDR3 contains 13 residues. Germline V gives CDR1 LGHNT, CDR2 FRNRAP. CDR3 loop: CASGLGGTGAQHF. CDR3 sequence (DNA): TGTGCTAGTGGTTTGGGAGGGACAGGGGCCCAGCATTTT.

The rearrangement joins TRBV30 to TRBJ1-1; 7 bases are shared with TRBD1. The CDR3 is 13 residues long. The V gene end was trimmed by 3 bases and the J gene end by 3 bases; junction bases not matched to a gene: 4. Per the germline V gene, CDR1 is GTSNPN and CDR2 is SVGIG (reference sequence). Here the CDR3 reads CAWSRGTYTEAFF. Here the CDR3 DNA reads TGTGCCTGGAGCAGGGGGACATACACTGAAGCTTTCTTT.

In this sample, this clonotype turned up many times. CDR3 amino acids: CASRQTGWYVSYNEQFF. For the CDR3, the DNA is TGTGCCAGCAGGCAGACAGGGTGGTACGTTTCCTACAATGAGCAGTTCTTC. The chain has TRBV27 and TRBJ2-1; 7 positions agree with TRBD1. Trimming cost V 6 bases and J 1 base; bases outside gene matches: 12. This CDR3 spans 17 amino acids. CDR1 is MNHEY, CDR2 SMNVEV, per germline (reference sequence).

This clonotype was detected only a few times. The chain has TRBV7-6 and TRBJ2-2, with D possibly being TRBD2 (6 bases). The germline V and J ends were trimmed by 4 bases and 4 bases, with 13 bases remaining between them. The CDR3 totals 15 residues. Germline V gene lookup returns CDR1 SGHVS and CDR2 FNYEAQ. The CDR3: CASSSDGGFTGELFF. CDR3 coding DNA: TGTGCCAGCAGCTCGGACGGGGGATTCACCGGGGAGCTGTTTTTT.

There are a few counts of this clonotype. This sequence joins TRBV29-1 and TRBJ2-7; D is uncertain. CDR1 is SQVTM, CDR2 ANQGSEA, per germline. The CDR3 loop spans 11 amino acids. Deletions cut 6 bases from V and 3 bases from J, with 9 bases between. CDR3 amino acids: CSVSRNYEQYF. DNA for the CDR3: TGCAGCGTCTCCCGGAACTACGAGCAGTACTTC.

This clonotype was detected ten times or more. A junction end diverges from the germline sequence, so it may reflect a read error. The chain carries TRBV28 and TRBJ2-1, with D perhaps matching TRBD2 (5 bases). From germline, CDR1 is MDHEN and CDR2 SYDVKM. There are 13 residues in the CDR3. This CDR3 is CASISGLSRSPLF. The CDR3 DNA reads TGTGCCAGCATCTCAGGACTGTCCAGGTCCCCCCTCTTC.

This clonotype was observed a handful of times. This chain links TRBV3-1 with TRBJ2-2; weak D call: TRBD2 (6 bases). Deletions cut 3 bases from V and 7 bases from J, with 6 bases between. Germline V gives CDR1 LGHDT, CDR2 YNNKEL (reference sequence). This CDR3 has 12 residues. The DNA of the CDR3 is TGTGCCAGCAGCCAGGGAGGCGGGGAGCTGTTTTTT. This sequence encodes CASSQGGGELFF. The full variable domain, with the rest looked up from reference TRBV3-1 and TRBJ2-2, is DTAVSQTPKYLVTQMGNDKSIKCEQNLGHDTMYWYKQDSKKFLKIMFSYNNKELIINETVPNRFSPKSPDKAHLNLHINSLELGDSAVYFCASSQGGGELFFGEGSRLTVL.